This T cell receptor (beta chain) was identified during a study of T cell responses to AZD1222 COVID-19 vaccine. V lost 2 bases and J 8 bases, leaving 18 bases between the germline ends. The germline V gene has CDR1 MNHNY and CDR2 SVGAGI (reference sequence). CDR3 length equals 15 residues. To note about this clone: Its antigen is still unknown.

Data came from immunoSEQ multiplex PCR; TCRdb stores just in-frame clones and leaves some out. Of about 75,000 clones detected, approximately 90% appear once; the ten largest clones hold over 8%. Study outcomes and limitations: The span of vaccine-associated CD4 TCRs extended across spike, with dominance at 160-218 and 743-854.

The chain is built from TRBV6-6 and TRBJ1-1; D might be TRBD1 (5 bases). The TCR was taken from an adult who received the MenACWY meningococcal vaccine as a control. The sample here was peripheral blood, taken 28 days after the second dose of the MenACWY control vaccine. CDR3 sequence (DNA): TGTGCCAGCAGTTACGGAACAGGTAGTCGGAAGGAAGCTTTCTTT. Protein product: CASSYGTGSRKEAFF.